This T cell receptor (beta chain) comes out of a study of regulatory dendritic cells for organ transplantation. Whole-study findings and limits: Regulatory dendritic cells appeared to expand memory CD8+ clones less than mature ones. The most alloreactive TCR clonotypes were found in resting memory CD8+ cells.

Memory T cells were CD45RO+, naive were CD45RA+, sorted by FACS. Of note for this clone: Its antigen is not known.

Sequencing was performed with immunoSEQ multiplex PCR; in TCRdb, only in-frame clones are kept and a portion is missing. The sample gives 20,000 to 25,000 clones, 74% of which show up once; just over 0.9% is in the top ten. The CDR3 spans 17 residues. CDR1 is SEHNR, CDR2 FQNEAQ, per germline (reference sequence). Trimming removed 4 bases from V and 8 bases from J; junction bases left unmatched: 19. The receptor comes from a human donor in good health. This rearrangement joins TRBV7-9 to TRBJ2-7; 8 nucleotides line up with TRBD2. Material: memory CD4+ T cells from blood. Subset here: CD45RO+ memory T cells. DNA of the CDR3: TGTGCCAGCAGCTCCCCCGGGGGGGGGACTAGTGCCAGGCAGCAGTACTTC. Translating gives CASSSPGGGTSARQQYF.